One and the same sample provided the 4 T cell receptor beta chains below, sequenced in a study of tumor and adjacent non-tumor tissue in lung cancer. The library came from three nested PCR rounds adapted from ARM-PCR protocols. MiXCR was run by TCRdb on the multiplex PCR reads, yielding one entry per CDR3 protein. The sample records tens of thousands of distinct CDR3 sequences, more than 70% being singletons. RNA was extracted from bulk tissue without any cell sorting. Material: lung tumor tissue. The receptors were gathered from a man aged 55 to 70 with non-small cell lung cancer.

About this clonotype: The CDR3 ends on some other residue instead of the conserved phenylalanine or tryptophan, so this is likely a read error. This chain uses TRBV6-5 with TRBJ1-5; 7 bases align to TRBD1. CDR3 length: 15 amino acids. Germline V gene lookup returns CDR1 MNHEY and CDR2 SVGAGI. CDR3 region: CDSSQGDRVNQPQHL. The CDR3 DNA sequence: TGTGACAGCAGTCAGGGGGACAGAGTCAATCAGCCCCAGCATCTT.

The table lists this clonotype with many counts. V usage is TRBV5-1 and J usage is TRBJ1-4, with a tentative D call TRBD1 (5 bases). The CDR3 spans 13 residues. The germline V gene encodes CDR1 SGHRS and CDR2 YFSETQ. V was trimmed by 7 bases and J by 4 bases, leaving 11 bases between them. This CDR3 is CASRGGNNEKLFF. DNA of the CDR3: TGCGCCAGCCGGGGCGGAAATAATGAAAAACTGTTTTTT. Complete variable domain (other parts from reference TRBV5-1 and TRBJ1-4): KAGVTQTPRYLIKTRGQQVTLSCSPISGHRSVSWYQQTPGQGLQFLFEYFSETQRNKGNFPGRFSGRQFSNSRSEMNVSTLELGDSALYLCASRGGNNEKLFFGSGTQLSVL.

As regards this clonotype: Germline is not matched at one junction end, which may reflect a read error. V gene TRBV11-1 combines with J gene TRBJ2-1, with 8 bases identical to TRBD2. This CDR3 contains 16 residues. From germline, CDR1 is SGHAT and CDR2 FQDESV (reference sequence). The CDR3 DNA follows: TGTGCCAGCAGCTTAGATATACTAGCGGACTACAATGAGCACTTCTTT. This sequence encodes CASSLDILADYNEHFF.

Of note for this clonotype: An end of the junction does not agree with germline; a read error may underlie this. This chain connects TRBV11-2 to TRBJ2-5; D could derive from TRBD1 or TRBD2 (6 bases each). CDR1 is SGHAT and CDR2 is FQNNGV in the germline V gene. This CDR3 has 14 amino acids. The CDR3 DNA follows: TGTACCAGCAGCTTACAGGGAGGCCAAGAGACCCAGTACTTC. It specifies CTSSLQGGQETQYF.